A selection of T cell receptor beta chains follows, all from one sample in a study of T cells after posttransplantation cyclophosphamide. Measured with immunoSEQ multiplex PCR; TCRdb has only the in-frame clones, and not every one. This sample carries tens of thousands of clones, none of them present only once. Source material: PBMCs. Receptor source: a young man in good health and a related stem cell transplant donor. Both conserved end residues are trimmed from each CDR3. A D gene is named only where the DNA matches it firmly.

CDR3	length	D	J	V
ASSLARDEKLF	11	NA	TRBJ1-4	TRBV5-1
ARARSDTQY	9	NA	TRBJ2-3	TRBV5-1
ASSLDRGKYGYT	12	TRBD1	TRBJ1-2	TRBV12-3/TRBV12-4
ASSSQGIEEKLF	12	TRBD1	TRBJ1-4	TRBV12-3/TRBV12-4
ASSQVAGIPYNEQF	14	TRBD2	TRBJ2-1	TRBV4-2
ASRPMRGAREKLF	13	NA	TRBJ1-4	TRBV19
ASRTGQGSEKLF	12	TRBD1	TRBJ1-4	TRBV6-2/TRBV6-3
ASSLRQGAHEQY	12	NA	TRBJ2-7	TRBV12-3/TRBV12-4
ASTKGGSDTIY	11	NA	TRBJ1-3	TRBV5-1
ASADSNQPQH	10	NA	TRBJ1-5	TRBV6-1
ASSLAGARVETQY	13	TRBD2	TRBJ2-5	TRBV12-3/TRBV12-4
ASSLGETGTEAF	12	NA	TRBJ1-1	TRBV7-6
ASSLVTGDSSGNTIY	15	TRBD1	TRBJ1-3	TRBV5-1
ASKGGPTTNYGYT	13	NA	TRBJ1-2	TRBV5-1
ASSVGQGIGRQY	12	TRBD1	TRBJ2-7	TRBV5-1
ASSLQGYGGSPLH	13	NA	TRBJ1-6	TRBV5-6
ASSLFRNRAGWGGELF	16	NA	TRBJ2-2	TRBV12-3/TRBV12-4
ASSLEQGSVKLF	12	TRBD1	TRBJ1-4	TRBV5-1
ASSSGQLTEAF	11	NA	TRBJ1-1	TRBV6-5
ASSTRQGRGGYT	12	TRBD1	TRBJ1-2	TRBV6-5
ASSPGHTNTEAF	12	NA	TRBJ1-1	TRBV7-6
ASRRSGADGYT	11	NA	TRBJ1-2	TRBV7-9
ASSTGQGEGAPQH	13	TRBD1	TRBJ1-5	TRBV5-1
ASSPAGGGETQY	12	TRBD2	TRBJ2-5	TRBV5-1
ASSYSGDEQF	10	NA	TRBJ2-1	TRBV6-5
SVAGQGARGANVLT	14	TRBD1	TRBJ2-6	TRBV29-1
ASSLEARGVGDTQY	14	TRBD2	TRBJ2-3	TRBV5-4
ASSQGLAGRTHTDTQY	16	TRBD2	TRBJ2-3	TRBV5-1
ASEGFGIQY	9	NA	TRBJ2-4	TRBV6-1
ASSPGQSPLNSPLH	14	TRBD1	TRBJ1-6	TRBV5-1
ASGQGAVGTDTQY	13	TRBD1	TRBJ2-3	TRBV19
ASSLNPGGPYNEQF	14	NA	TRBJ2-1	TRBV7-3
ASSPLAGGPETQY	13	TRBD2	TRBJ2-5	TRBV6-1
ASSVGTGSESPLH	13	TRBD1	TRBJ1-6	TRBV6-4
ASGLAKAGQDRATEAF	16	TRBD1	TRBJ1-1	TRBV12-5
ASSLYPSGGPGQF	13	TRBD2	TRBJ2-1	TRBV11-3
ASRIGAGNTEAF	12	NA	TRBJ1-1	TRBV6-5
ASSYDVVNTGELF	13	NA	TRBJ2-2	TRBV6-5
ASRLTGTGPDEKLF	14	TRBD1	TRBJ1-4	TRBV14
ASSGTGQGEQY	11	TRBD1	TRBJ2-7	TRBV6-6
ASSQRGDVNEQF	12	TRBD2	TRBJ2-1	TRBV6-2/TRBV6-3
ASVASRYYEQY	11	NA	TRBJ2-7	TRBV6-2/TRBV6-3
ASSLSRWQGVRDGTKNIQY	19	TRBD1	TRBJ2-4	TRBV7-8
ASSYSRVDSSKISYEQY	17	NA	TRBJ2-7	TRBV6-2/TRBV6-3
ASRTGTGGDPEF	12	TRBD1	TRBJ2-1	TRBV11-2
ASSWDRGISAF	11	TRBD1	TRBJ1-1	TRBV18
ATDSFSYEQY	10	NA	TRBJ2-7	TRBV19
ASSRDTNQPQH	11	NA	TRBJ1-5	TRBV5-1
ASSPSGGGVNEQF	13	TRBD2	TRBJ2-1	TRBV11-3
ATSVPQGAGEGDESYEQY	18	TRBD1	TRBJ2-7	TRBV24-1
ASSLTTSGGASEQF	14	TRBD2	TRBJ2-1	TRBV5-1
ASSAGGLETQY	11	TRBD2	TRBJ2-5	TRBV25-1